The clone carrying this TCR beta chain was seen repeatedly, ten times or more. Its antigen is as yet unknown. Sequencing ends 3 residues short of the CDR3 end; the germline J gene provides the rest. The sample originates from a study of T cell clonality in common variable immunodeficiency. Study-level points and caveats: In common variable immunodeficiency, TCR beta chains reportedly carried fewer deletions and N-nucleotide insertions.

Repertoires were generated with immunoSEQ multiplex PCR, while TCRdb's copy carries only in-frame clones and drops some. Listed here are around 42,000 clones without any singletons, the top ten holding about 6.3%. Diagnosis required reduced IgG, IgA and/or IgM with specific antibody deficiency. Germline loops: CDR1 SEHNR, CDR2 FQNEAQ (reference sequence). V lost 5 bases and J 4 bases, leaving 17 bases between the germline ends. The CDR3 spans 15 residues. The clonotype comes from a human donor with common variable immunodeficiency. The rearrangement uses TRBV7-9 and TRBJ1-1, with a tentative D call TRBD1 (5 bases). The specimen was peripheral blood mononuclear cells. The sequenced part of the CDR3 DNA is TGTGCCAGCAGCCGAGACTCGGGGGGTGGCACTGAA. Translated: CASSRDSGGGTE. The whole CDR3 protein reads CASSRDSGGGTEAFF.